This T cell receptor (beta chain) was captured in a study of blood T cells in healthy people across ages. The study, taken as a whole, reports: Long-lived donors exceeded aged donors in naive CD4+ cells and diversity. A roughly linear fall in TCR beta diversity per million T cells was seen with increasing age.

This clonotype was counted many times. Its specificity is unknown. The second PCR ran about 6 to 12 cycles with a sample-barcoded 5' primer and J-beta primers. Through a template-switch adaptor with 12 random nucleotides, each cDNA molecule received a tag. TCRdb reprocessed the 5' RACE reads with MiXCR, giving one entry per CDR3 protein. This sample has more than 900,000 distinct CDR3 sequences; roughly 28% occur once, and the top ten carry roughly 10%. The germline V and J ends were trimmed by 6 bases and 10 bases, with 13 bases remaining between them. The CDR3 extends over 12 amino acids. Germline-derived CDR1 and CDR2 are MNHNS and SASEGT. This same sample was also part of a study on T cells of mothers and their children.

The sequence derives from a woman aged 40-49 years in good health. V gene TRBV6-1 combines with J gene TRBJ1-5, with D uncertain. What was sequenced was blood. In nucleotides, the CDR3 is TGTGCCAGCAGGGACGGTCAGAAACCCCAGCATTTT. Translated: CASRDGQKPQHF.